Below are 19 T cell receptor beta chains sequenced from a single sample in a study of shared clonotypes between healthy human individuals. Using immunoSEQ multiplex PCR, the repertoire was profiled, and TCRdb retains in-frame clones only, with some absent. The repertoire includes a few million clones, 85% to 95% of them detected once, and approximately 0.4% sits in the top ten. Sequencing was performed on naive CD4+ T cells from PBMCs. Described subset: CD45RA+ positively selected. These receptors originate from a man younger than 35 in good health. Some clones in this sample may be carry-over from other donors' samples.

V is TRBV7-2 and J is TRBJ2-2, with D unresolved. Deletions cut 5 bases from V and 8 bases from J, with 21 bases between. Germline CDR1 reads SGHTA; CDR2 reads FQGNSA. The CDR3 loop spans 16 amino acids. The CDR3 bases are TGTGCCAGCAGCCAGCAGAGGCAGTCCCTAAATGGGGAGCTGTTTTTT. It yields the protein CASSQQRQSLNGELFF.

This clone appeared a single time. The genes are TRBV28 and TRBJ2-5; the D call may be TRBD1 or TRBD2 (5 bases each). With the DNA end fitting TRBJ2-7 better, the J assignment may be wrong. Germline V lookup: CDR1 MDHEN, CDR2 SYDVKM. The length of the CDR3 is 12 residues. CDR3 DNA sequence: TGTGCCAGCAGTTGGGGGAGCAACGAGCAGTACTTC. It is translated as CASSWGSNEQYF.

The CDR3 bases are TGTGCCAGCAGTTCCGTCGGGGACAGGGCCCCCTACGAGCAGTACTTC. This translates into CASSSVGDRAPYEQYF. The chain carries TRBV28 and TRBJ2-7; TRBD1 agrees at 9 bases. This CDR3 region has 16 residues. In germline, CDR1 is MDHEN, CDR2 SYDVKM. V shed 4 bases and J 2 bases; nucleotides not matched to a gene: 9.

V usage is TRBV7-8 and J usage is TRBJ2-2; TRBD2 aligns across 10 bases. Germline values: CDR1 SGHVS, CDR2 FQNEAQ. V lost 5 bases, J lost 4 bases, and 7 bases stayed unmatched. This CDR3 is built from 16 residues. This chain's CDR3 is CASSQVGLAVTGELFF. The DNA for the CDR3 is TGTGCCAGCAGCCAGGTCGGACTAGCGGTCACCGGGGAGCTGTTTTTT. Full variable domain (remainder filled in from reference TRBV7-8 and TRBJ2-2): GAGVSQSPRYKVAKRGQDVALRCDPISGHVSLFWYQQALGQGPEFLTYFQNEAQLDKSGLPSDRFFAERPEGSVSTLKIQRTQQEDSAVYLCASSQVGLAVTGELFFGEGSRLTVL.

The genes are TRBV2 and TRBJ1-5; TRBD1 might be the D (6 bases). CDR1 SNHLY and CDR2 FYNNEI come from the germline V gene. CDR3 size: 15 residues. The germline V and J ends were trimmed by 6 bases and 1 base, with 13 bases remaining between them. The CDR3 DNA is TGTGCCAGCAGCCCCAGGGGACAAAGCAATCAGCCCCAGCATTTT. It codes for CASSPRGQSNQPQHF.

V and J are TRBV30 and TRBJ1-1, with D hard to call. This CDR3 comprises 11 residues. V was trimmed by 8 bases and J by 7 bases, leaving 14 bases between them. Germline CDR1 GTSNPN, CDR2 SVGIG (reference sequence). CDR3 sequence: CAGEDADEAFF. The CDR3 nucleotides read TGTGCCGGAGAGGACGCAGATGAAGCTTTCTTT.

This clone appeared a single time. The CDR3 here is CASSTQRHSAFF. The CDR3 DNA is TGTGCCAGCAGCACCCAAAGGCATTCGGCTTTCTTT. The genes are TRBV7-9 and TRBJ1-1; D is uncertain. Germline CDR1 SEHNR, CDR2 FQNEAQ (reference sequence). The germline V and J ends were trimmed by 5 bases and 11 bases, with 15 bases remaining between them. CDR3 length: 12 residues.

The J gene is TRBJ2-7, the V gene TRBV6-6; perhaps D is TRBD1 or TRBD2 (7 bases each). CDR3 length: 15 residues. The V end was cut by 5 bases, the J end by 3 bases, with 17 bases between. From germline, CDR1 is MNHNY and CDR2 SVGAGI (reference sequence). CDR3 bases: TGTGCCAGCAGTACGCGACAGGGAGGGATCTACGAGCAGTACTTC. It encodes CASSTRQGGIYEQYF.

The V call is TRBV5-4, the J call TRBJ1-2; the D is unclear. Germline V gives CDR1 SGHNT, CDR2 YYREEE (reference sequence). The V end was cut by 2 bases, the J end by 4 bases, with 9 bases between. The CDR3 covers 13 residues. CDR3 DNA sequence: TGTGCCAGCAGCTTCTCCTCGGCCTATGGCTACACCTTC. Its protein product is CASSFSSAYGYTF.

The chain uses TRBV9 and TRBJ1-3, with 9 bases matching TRBD1. V lost 3 bases and J lost 9; bases outside the gene matches: 7. This CDR3 is 14 amino acids long. Germline V lookup: CDR1 SGDLS, CDR2 YYNGEE. The CDR3: CASSDGTGRGTIYF. The CDR3 nucleotides are TGTGCCAGCAGCGATGGGACAGGGCGCGGCACCATATATTTT.

Concerning this clone: Other DNA sequences in this specimen translate into the identical CDR3. This rearrangement joins TRBV7-8 to TRBJ2-7; unclear D gene. CDR1 and CDR2 from the germline V gene are SGHVS and FQNEAQ. The CDR3 contains 14 residues. The V end lost 1 base, the J end lost 0 bases, and 7 bases lay between the germline ends. CDR3: CASSLGGDSYEQYF. The CDR3 bases are TGTGCCAGCAGCTTAGGCGGTGACTCCTACGAGCAGTACTTC.

The J gene is TRBJ1-3, the V gene TRBV4-3; D uncertain. CDR1 is LGHNA, CDR2 YSLEER, per germline. Trimming took 0 bases from V and 0 from J, leaving 6 bases between them. This CDR3 has 15 amino acids. This CDR3 is CASSQDLGSGNTIYF. Written as DNA, the CDR3 is TGCGCCAGCAGCCAAGACCTCGGCTCTGGAAACACCATATATTTT.

This clone was counted between two and nine times. Other DNA sequences in this sample translate to the same CDR3. This chain uses TRBV9 with TRBJ1-1, with D unclear. The germline V gene has CDR1 SGDLS and CDR2 YYNGEE. V gave up 0 bases and J gave up 2 bases, with 11 bases separating them. The CDR3 consists of 15 residues. The CDR3 here is CASSVAGRPNTEAFF. DNA for the CDR3: TGTGCCAGCAGCGTAGCTGGACGTCCTAACACTGAAGCTTTCTTT.

The chain's CDR3 is CASSARGGRTYNEQFF. As DNA, the CDR3 is TGTGCCAGCAGCGCCAGGGGCGGGAGGACCTACAATGAGCAGTTCTTC. The chain couples TRBV9 to TRBJ2-1; 8 bases are shared with TRBD2. V shed 3 bases and J 2 bases; nucleotides not matched to a gene: 7. From germline, CDR1 is SGDLS and CDR2 YYNGEE. CDR3 length: 16 amino acids.

The rearrangement links TRBV4-3 to TRBJ2-1; the match to TRBD2 covers 12 bases. There are 16 residues in the CDR3. The germline V gene has CDR1 LGHNA and CDR2 YSLEER. V shed 2 bases and J 9 bases; nucleotides not matched to a gene: 8. In nucleotides, the CDR3 is TGCGCCAGCAGCCAACTAGCGGGAGGGACCCGAGGTGAGCAGTTCTTC. Protein sequence: CASSQLAGGTRGEQFF.

The count of this clone is one. The gene calls are TRBV28 and TRBJ1-1; no clear D gene. Germline-derived CDR1 and CDR2 are MDHEN and SYDVKM. The CDR3 covers 12 residues. The V end lost 10 bases, the J end lost 9 bases, and 18 bases lay between the germline ends. For the CDR3, the DNA is TGTGCCACCCTCGACAACATTCGTAAAGCTTTCTTT. Its protein product is CATLDNIRKAFF.

V is TRBV11-2 and J is TRBJ2-5, with D perhaps TRBD1 (5 bases). The V end was cut by 0 bases, the J end by 6 bases, with 8 bases between. The CDR3 covers 13 residues. From germline, CDR1 is SGHAT and CDR2 FQNNGV. CDR3 amino acids: CASSLDLGQTQYF. The CDR3 DNA reads TGTGCCAGCAGCTTAGACTTGGGGCAGACCCAGTACTTC.

Comment on this clone: The same CDR3 arises from other DNA sequences in this sample as well. The chain couples TRBV5-1 to TRBJ1-4; 9 positions agree with TRBD1. Germline V gene sequence: CDR1 SGHRS, CDR2 YFSETQ. The V segment lost 4 bases and the J segment 5 bases; nucleotides outside the gene matches: 6. This CDR3 has 15 residues. The CDR3, as DNA: TGCGCCAGCAGCGACCCACAGGGGGCAAATGAAAAACTGTTTTTT. Translated: CASSDPQGANEKLFF.

This clone has a single count. This sequence joins TRBV25-1 and TRBJ2-7, with 8 bases lining up with TRBD2. The germline gives CDR1 MGHDK, CDR2 SYGVNS. The CDR3 is made up of 13 amino acids. V shed 5 bases and J 4 bases; nucleotides not matched to a gene: 4. For the CDR3, the DNA is TGTGCCAGCAGTAAAACTAGCGGTTACGAGCAGTACTTC. Its protein is CASSKTSGYEQYF.